The 11 T cell receptor beta chains in this list originate from one sample, sequenced in a study of control samples from healthy donors and cancer patients. Some clones are missing from TCRdb's copy, which holds only in-frame ones; the method was immunoSEQ multiplex PCR. The sample lists around 110,000 clones, more than 85% occurring once. The sequenced sample was blood. Source of these receptors: a man aged 25 to 40 in good health.

The chain employs TRBV24-1 and TRBJ2-1; no reliable D call. The germline V gene has CDR1 KGHDR and CDR2 SFDVKD. V was shortened by 7 bases and J by 3 bases, with 6 bases between the two germline ends. The CDR3 length is 12 residues. The DNA for the CDR3 is TGTGCCACCAGGGATGACTACAATGAGCAGTTCTTC. This encodes CATRDDYNEQFF.

The chain recombines TRBV9 with TRBJ1-1, with 10 bases fitting TRBD1. There are 17 residues in the CDR3. The germline V gene has CDR1 SGDLS and CDR2 YYNGEE. After removal of 2 bases from V and 0 bases from J, the junction contained 7 bases not matched to a gene. The CDR3 nucleotides are TGTGCCAGCAGCGTTAGGGACAGGGGAGGCATGAACACTGAAGCTTTCTTT. This codes for CASSVRDRGGMNTEAFF.

J is TRBJ2-1 and V is TRBV25-1, with D perhaps assigned TRBD1 or TRBD2 (5 bases each). CDR1 is MGHDK and CDR2 is SYGVNS in the germline V gene. The CDR3 extends over 12 amino acids. V was clipped by 7 bases and J by 8 bases, with 12 bases between them. Written as DNA, the CDR3 is TGTGCCAGCACAAGTGGGGACCATGAGCAGTTCTTC. Protein product: CASTSGDHEQFF.

This clone was counted a single time. The J gene is TRBJ2-5, the V gene TRBV7-8, with 11 bases that match TRBD2. The CDR3 has 15 amino acids. Germline V gene sequence: CDR1 SGHVS, CDR2 FQNEAQ. The trim removed 3 bases at V and 2 bases at J, leaving 2 bases unmatched. The DNA of the CDR3 is TGTGCCAGCAGCTTTAGCGGGGGGGTGCAAGAGACCCAGTACTTC. Amino acid sequence: CASSFSGGVQETQYF.

The chain joins TRBV5-4 to TRBJ1-5; 7 bases match TRBD1. This CDR3 has 14 amino acids. The junction had 3 bases not matched to a gene; V was cut back by 4 bases and J by 2 bases. CDR1 and CDR2 (germline): SGHNT, YYREEE (reference sequence). The CDR3, as DNA: TGTGCCAGCAGCCCCGGGACAGGCAATCAGCCCCAGCATTTT. Its protein product is CASSPGTGNQPQHF. The full variable domain, rest sourced from reference TRBV5-4 and TRBJ1-5, is ETGVTQSPTHLIKTRGQQVTLRCSSQSGHNTVSWYQQALGQGPQFIFQYYREEENGRGNFPPRFSGLQFPNYSSELNVNALELDDSALYLCASSPGTGNQPQHFGDGTRLSIL.

V and J are TRBV19 and TRBJ2-2; 8 nucleotides line up with TRBD1. This CDR3 spans 19 amino acids. The V gene's germline CDR1 is LNHDA and CDR2 SQIVND (reference sequence). J gave up 6 bases and V 2 bases, and 17 bases lay outside the gene matches. The CDR3 DNA follows: TGTGCCAGTAGTATATATGCGCTTGTTCAGGGGGCTGGTGCCGGGGAGCTGTTTTTT. Its protein is CASSIYALVQGAGAGELFF.

The chain recombines TRBV3-1 (or the pseudogene TRBV3-2) with TRBJ2-7; either TRBD1 or TRBD2 may fit D (5 bases each). Trimming took 6 bases from V and 3 from J, leaving 18 bases between them. In germline, CDR1 is LGHDT, CDR2 YNNKEL (reference sequence). The CDR3 runs to 15 residues. DNA of the CDR3: TGTGCCAGCAGAAATCCGGGACGGTGGTTCTACGAGCAGTACGTC. This translates into CASRNPGRWFYEQYV.

This chain joins TRBV27 and TRBJ1-2; 9 nucleotides agree with TRBD1. Trimming removed 4 bases from V and 4 bases from J; junction bases left unmatched: 10. Germline V gives CDR1 MNHEY, CDR2 SMNVEV (reference sequence). The CDR3 totals 16 residues. The CDR3 DNA sequence: TGTGCCAGCAGTTCGCTCCCGGGACAGGGACGCTATGGCTACACCTTC. It specifies CASSSLPGQGRYGYTF.

CDR3 DNA: TGTGCCAGCAGCCGCCAGGGGTGGGGAACGGATCAGCCCCAGCATTTT. It yields the protein CASSRQGWGTDQPQHF. V and J are TRBV7-9 and TRBJ1-5, with a weak D call TRBD1 (6 bases). Germline V gene sequence: CDR1 SEHNR, CDR2 FQNEAQ (reference sequence). V was trimmed by 5 bases and J by 5 bases, leaving 19 bases between them. The CDR3 is 16 residues long. Using reference TRBV7-9 and TRBJ1-5 for the parts outside the CDR3, the full variable domain is DTGVSQNPRHKITKRGQNVTFRCDPISEHNRLYWYRQTLGQGPEFLTYFQNEAQLEKSRLLSDRFSAERPKGSFSTLEIQRTEQGDSAMYLCASSRQGWGTDQPQHFGDGTRLSIL.

Concerning this clone: Distinct nucleotide sequences in the sample also encode this CDR3. This sequence joins TRBV5-1 and TRBJ2-3; D is unresolved. The CDR3 length is 15 residues. Trimming pared 1 base from V and 0 bases from J, leaving 9 bases between. Looked up from germline, CDR1 is SGHRS and CDR2 is YFSETQ. The CDR3 loop reads CASSLRGVSTDTQYF. DNA of the CDR3: TGCGCCAGCAGCTTGCGTGGGGTTAGCACAGATACGCAGTATTTT.

The V and J genes are TRBV5-1 and TRBJ2-3; possible D gene TRBD2, 5 bases. Germline CDR1 is SGHRS and CDR2 is YFSETQ. The CDR3 spans 16 residues. The germline V and J ends were trimmed by 7 bases and 2 bases, with 20 bases remaining between them. CDR3 DNA sequence: TGCGCCAGCGTGGCGGCGGAGGCCCCTCTCACAGATACGCAGTATTTT. Protein: CASVAAEAPLTDTQYF.